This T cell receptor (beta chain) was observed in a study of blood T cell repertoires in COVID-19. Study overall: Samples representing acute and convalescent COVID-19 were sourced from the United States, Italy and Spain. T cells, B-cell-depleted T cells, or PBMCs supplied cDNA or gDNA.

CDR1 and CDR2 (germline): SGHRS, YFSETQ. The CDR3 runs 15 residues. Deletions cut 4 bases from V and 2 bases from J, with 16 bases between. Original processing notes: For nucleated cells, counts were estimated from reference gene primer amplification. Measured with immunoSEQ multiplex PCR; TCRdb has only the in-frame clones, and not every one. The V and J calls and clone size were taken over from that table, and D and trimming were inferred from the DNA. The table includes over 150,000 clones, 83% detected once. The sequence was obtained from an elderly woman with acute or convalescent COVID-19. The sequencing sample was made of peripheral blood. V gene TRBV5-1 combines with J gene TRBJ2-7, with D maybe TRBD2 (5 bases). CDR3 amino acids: CASSPTASGTYEQYF. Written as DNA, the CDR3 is TGCGCCAGCAGCCCCACCGCATCGGGGACCTACGAGCAGTACTTC.